This TCR beta chain came from a study of OX40 agonist ivuxolimab in advanced cancers. With baseline, cycle 4 day 1, and cycle 7 day 1 as timepoints, blood was sampled. A word on this clone: Its target is not known.

The assay was immunoSEQ multiplex PCR, and TCRdb's table has in-frame clones only and misses some. The sample yields about 23,000 clones, about nine tenths seen once. This CDR3 has 17 amino acids. With V trimmed by 0 bases and J by 3 bases, 10 bases remained unmatched. The germline CDR1 and CDR2 sequences are GTSNPN and SVGIG (reference sequence). Study findings and constraints: The study found that CD8+ T cells averaged more expanded clones than CD4+. Blood T cells, both CD4+ and CD8+, expanded clonally by week 6 at 0.1 to 3.0 mg/kg.

The chain couples TRBV30 to TRBJ2-3, with 9 bases matching TRBD2. The clonotype originates from an adult with an advanced solid tumor such as melanoma, head and neck, liver or kidney cancer. The material was CD4+ or CD8+ T cells sorted from blood, obtained in a trial of the OX40 agonist ivuxolimab. The CDR3 protein is CAWSVLFASGKTDTQYF. CDR3 sequence (DNA): TGTGCCTGGAGTGTACTTTTCGCTAGCGGGAAGACAGATACGCAGTATTTT.